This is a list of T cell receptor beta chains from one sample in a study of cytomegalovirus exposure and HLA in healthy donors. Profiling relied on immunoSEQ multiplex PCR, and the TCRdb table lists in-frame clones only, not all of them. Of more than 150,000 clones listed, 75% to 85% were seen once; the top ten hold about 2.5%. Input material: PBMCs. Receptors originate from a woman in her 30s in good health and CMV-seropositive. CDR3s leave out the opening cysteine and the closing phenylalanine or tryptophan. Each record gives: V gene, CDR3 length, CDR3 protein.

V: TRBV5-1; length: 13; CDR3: ASSLESINSYGYT
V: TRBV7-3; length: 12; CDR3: ASSLRQGSYEQY
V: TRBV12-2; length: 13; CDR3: ASRFSRVCTDTQY
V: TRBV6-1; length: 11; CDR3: ASSGPRRYTQY
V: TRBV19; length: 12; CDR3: ASSGESGNSPLH
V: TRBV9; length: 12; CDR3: ASSIRGGPGELF
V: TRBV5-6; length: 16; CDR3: ASSSWDRVWANNQPQH
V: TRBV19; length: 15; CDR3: ASSAGRTGGGRYEQY
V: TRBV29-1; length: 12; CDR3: SAHRDSSTDTQY
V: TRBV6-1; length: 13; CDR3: ASSDLTGASYGYT
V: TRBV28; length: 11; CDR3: ASSLSGTYEQY
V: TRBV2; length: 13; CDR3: ASSARGGTYNEQF
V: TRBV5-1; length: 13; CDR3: ASSLTSGSSYEQY
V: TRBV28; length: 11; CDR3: ASSYRGDSPLH
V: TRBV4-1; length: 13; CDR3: ASSPSQGVGYEQY
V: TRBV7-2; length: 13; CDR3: ASSLPRGAPYEQY
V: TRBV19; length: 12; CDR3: ASSSWTGLRGYT
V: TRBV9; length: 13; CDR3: ASSVGGSAADTQY
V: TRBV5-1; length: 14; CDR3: ASSLGQGVPWTEAF
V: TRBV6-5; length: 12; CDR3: AGSYSGGNQPQH
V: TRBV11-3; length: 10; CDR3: ASSPDRGEQY
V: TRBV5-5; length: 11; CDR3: ASSLSRGTEAF
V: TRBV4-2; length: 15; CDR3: ASSQGGPGAGANVLT
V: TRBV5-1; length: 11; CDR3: ASSFWEGETQY
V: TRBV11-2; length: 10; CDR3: ASSPNQETQY
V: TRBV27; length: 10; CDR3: ASSPQGYEQY
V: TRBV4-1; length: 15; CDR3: ASSLDRQGSGGNTIY
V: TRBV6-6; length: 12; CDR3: ATRGVGGSYEQY
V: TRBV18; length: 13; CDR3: ASSPGGRPNYGYT
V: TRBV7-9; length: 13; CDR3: ASTRGRGEDYGYT
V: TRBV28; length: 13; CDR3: ASSSGTISSYEQY
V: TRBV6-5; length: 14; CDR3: ASSSQGAVSGNTIY
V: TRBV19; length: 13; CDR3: ASSSTGGSSYEQY
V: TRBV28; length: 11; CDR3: ASTLTANYGYT
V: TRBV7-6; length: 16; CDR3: ASSPTSGGAGGTDTQY
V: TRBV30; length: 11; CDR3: AWNRGRGEKLF
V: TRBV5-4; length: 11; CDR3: ASSKTGIYEQY
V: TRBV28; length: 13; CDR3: ASSVKQGLNTEAF
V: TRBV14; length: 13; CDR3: ASSQGQANSYEQY
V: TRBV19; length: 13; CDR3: ASSIDLLRVNEQF
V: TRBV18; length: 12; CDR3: ASSPEEGPYGYT
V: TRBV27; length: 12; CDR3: ASGAQGVNYGYT
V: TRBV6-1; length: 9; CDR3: ASIGNTEAF
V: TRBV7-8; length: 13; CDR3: ASSYGTGANSPLH
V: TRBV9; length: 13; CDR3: ASSVQGEGNQPQH
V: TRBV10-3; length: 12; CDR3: AISESGGRNEQF
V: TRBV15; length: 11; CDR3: ATSKLGRNTIY